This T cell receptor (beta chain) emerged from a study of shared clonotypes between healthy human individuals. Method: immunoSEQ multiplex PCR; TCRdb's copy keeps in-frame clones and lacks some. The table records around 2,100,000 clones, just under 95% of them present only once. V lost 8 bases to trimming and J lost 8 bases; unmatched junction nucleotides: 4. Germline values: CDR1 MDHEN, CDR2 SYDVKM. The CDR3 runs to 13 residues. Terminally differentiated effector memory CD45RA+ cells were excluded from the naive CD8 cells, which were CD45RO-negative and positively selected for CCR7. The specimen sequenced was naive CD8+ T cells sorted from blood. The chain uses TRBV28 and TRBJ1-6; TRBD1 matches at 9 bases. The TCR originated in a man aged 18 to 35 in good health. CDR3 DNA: TGTGCCAGCTCCGGGACAGGGTATTCACCCCTCCACTTT. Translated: CASSGTGYSPLHF.